This TCR beta chain derives from a study of blood T cells in healthy people across ages. Study-level points and caveats: TCR beta diversity, measured per million T cells, fell in a roughly linear way with age. CMV infection status of these donors was not known.

This clonotype was observed a few times. Its cognate antigen is unknown. The V end lost 8 bases, the J end lost 2 bases, and 15 bases lay between the germline ends. There are 14 residues in the CDR3. In germline, CDR1 is MNHEY, CDR2 SVGEGT. The use of a sample-barcoded 5' primer and a J-beta primer mix characterized a second PCR of roughly 6 to 11 cycles. TCRdb reprocessed the 5' RACE reads with MiXCR, giving one entry per CDR3 protein. Among roughly 2 million distinct CDR3 sequences listed, about 50% were seen once. Sequenced sample: blood. V and J are TRBV6-2 or TRBV6-3 and TRBJ2-5; no firm D call. The clonotype originates from a middle-aged woman in good health. CDR3: CASESSTSQETQYF. The CDR3 DNA reads TGTGCCAGCGAGAGCTCTACCTCACAAGAGACCCAGTACTTC.